These 25 T cell receptor beta chains were all obtained from the same sample, sequenced in a study of T cell repertoires in cytomegalovirus infection. No antigen has been identified for these receptors. One entry per CDR3 protein, called by TCRdb with MiXCR from the reads. The sample lists more than 250,000 distinct CDR3 sequences, 25% occurring once. Here the sequenced sample was cultured PBMCs, taken from culture after CMV antigen stimulation. The receptor set was obtained from a human donor in good health (CMV status not recorded). Some clones in this sample may be carry-over from other donors' samples.

This clonotype came up a few times. V is TRBV5-1 and J is TRBJ2-5, with 7 bases identical to TRBD1. Germline V gives CDR1 SGHRS, CDR2 YFSETQ. The junction had 7 bases not matched to a gene; V was cut back by 3 bases and J by 2 bases. The CDR3 totals 15 residues. The CDR3 loop is CASSSSPTGQETQYF. For the CDR3, the DNA is TGCGCCAGCAGCTCGAGCCCGACAGGGCAAGAGACCCAGTACTTC.

The CDR3, as DNA: TGTGCCAGTACCTGGGACAGGCGGACTGAAGCTTTCTTT. Translated, it gives CASTWDRRTEAFF. The chain combines TRBV6-6 with TRBJ1-1, with 8 bases identical to TRBD1. Germline V gene sequence: CDR1 MNHNY, CDR2 SVGAGI (reference sequence). Losses at the gene ends were 9 bases for V and 5 bases for J; bases not matched to a gene: 8. This CDR3 spans 13 amino acids.

This clonotype was seen many times. The gene calls are TRBV7-8 and TRBJ2-3, with D tentatively TRBD2 (5 bases). CDR1 is SGHVS, CDR2 FQNEAQ, per germline. This CDR3 has 18 amino acids. Trimming took off 5 bases at V and 0 bases at J, with 21 bases between the two ends. The CDR3 DNA is TGTGCCAGCAGCCCCCTAACTCTGGCTAGCAGAAGCACAGATACGCAGTATTTT. Encoded protein: CASSPLTLASRSTDTQYF.

This clonotype was detected a few times. The chain employs TRBV20-1 and TRBJ2-2; D uncertain. This CDR3 region has 16 residues. Germline CDR1 DFQATT, CDR2 SNEGSKA (reference sequence). Deletions cut 1 base from V and 6 bases from J, with 18 bases between. CDR3 in DNA: TGCAGTGCTAGAGTTGACGCCTTCCTTAAAGCCGGGGAGCTGTTTTTT. Its protein is CSARVDAFLKAGELFF.

CDR3 DNA: TGTGCCAGCAGCTTAAGACCTAGCGGATATACAGATACGCAGTATTTT. The encoded protein is CASSLRPSGYTDTQYF. V usage is TRBV11-2 and J usage is TRBJ2-3, with 7 positions matching TRBD2. The V gene end was trimmed by 2 bases and the J gene end by 3 bases; junction bases not matched to a gene: 8. This CDR3 region has 16 residues. Germline CDR1 is SGHAT and CDR2 is FQNNGV.

This clonotype has just one count. The chain joins TRBV19 to TRBJ2-3, with D possibly matching TRBD2 (6 bases). Germline lookup yields CDR1 LNHDA and CDR2 SQIVND (reference sequence). V was shortened by 8 bases and J by 4 bases, with 16 bases between the two germline ends. The CDR3 consists of 14 residues. The DNA for the CDR3 is TGTGCCAGTGGGAGGAGGGCCTCCCCAGATACGCAGTATTTT. Its translation: CASGRRASPDTQYF.

In its sample, this clonotype is medium-sized. The chain has TRBV7-2 and TRBJ1-3; D unclear. Trimming stripped 1 base from V and 0 bases from J, with 1 base between. This CDR3 region has 13 residues. CDR1 and CDR2 from the germline V gene are SGHTA and FQGNSA. The CDR3 sequence: CASSLGSGNTIYF. The CDR3 DNA reads TGTGCCAGCAGCTTAGGCTCTGGAAACACCATATATTTT.

There are a few counts of this clonotype. CDR3 coding DNA: TGTGCCAGCACCAGACGAAGACTAGCGGGAGTGGGTGTAGTGGCCTACAATGAGCAGTTCTTC. The encoded protein is CASTRRRLAGVGVVAYNEQFF. The V call is TRBV5-4, the J call TRBJ2-1, with 12 bases aligning to TRBD2. Trimming removed 6 bases from V and 2 bases from J; junction bases left unmatched: 21. Germline CDR1 is SGHNT and CDR2 is YYREEE (reference sequence). The CDR3 sequence is 21 residues long. The complete variable domain, with remaining parts taken from reference TRBV5-4 and TRBJ2-1, reads ETGVTQSPTHLIKTRGQQVTLRCSSQSGHNTVSWYQQALGQGPQFIFQYYREEENGRGNFPPRFSGLQFPNYSSELNVNALELDDSALYLCASTRRRLAGVGVVAYNEQFFGPGTRLTVL.

This clonotype was observed at least ten times. J is TRBJ2-1 and V is TRBV7-2; D not certain. Per the germline V gene, CDR1 is SGHTA and CDR2 is FQGNSA. The CDR3 contains 14 residues. Trimming took 5 bases from V and 0 from J, leaving 8 bases between them. The CDR3 nucleotides read TGTGCCAGCAGCCGTACGCACTCCTACAATGAGCAGTTCTTC. Its protein product is CASSRTHSYNEQFF.

In this sample, this clonotype turned up many times. The chain couples TRBV15 to TRBJ1-1; no clear D gene. This CDR3 contains 15 residues. With 0 bases removed from V and 9 bases from J, the gap between germline ends came to 17 bases. The V gene's germline CDR1 is LNHNV and CDR2 YYDKDF (reference sequence). The CDR3 reads CATSRDDGPSEKAFF. The CDR3 DNA reads as TGTGCCACCAGCAGAGATGACGGACCCTCCGAGAAAGCTTTCTTT.

This clonotype was seen only a few times. The V gene is TRBV6-1, the J gene TRBJ2-1; TRBD1 is a possible D gene (5 bases). This CDR3 has 13 residues. Germline values: CDR1 MNHNS, CDR2 SASEGT. The V gene lost 4 bases and the J gene lost 4 bases, with 8 bases spanning the gap. CDR3: CASSADRYNEQFF. The CDR3 coding sequence is TGTGCCAGCAGTGCCGACAGATACAATGAGCAGTTCTTC.

This clonotype was recorded at least ten times. The chain is built from TRBV12-3 or TRBV12-4 and TRBJ1-1; D perhaps matches TRBD1 (6 bases). The V end lost 4 bases, the J end lost 4 bases, and 13 bases lay between the germline ends. There are 14 residues in the CDR3. CDR3 DNA sequence: TGTGCCAGCAGTTGGAGGACAGAGGGCACTGAAGCTTTCTTT. It translates to CASSWRTEGTEAFF.

V and J are TRBV12-3 or TRBV12-4 and TRBJ2-3; D ambiguous. Trimming took 6 bases from V and 5 from J, leaving 12 bases between them. The CDR3 has 13 amino acids. CDR3 amino acids: CASSAHLEDTQYF. The CDR3 bases are TGTGCCAGCAGCGCACACCTAGAAGATACGCAGTATTTT.

This clonotype was detected only a few times. The V gene is TRBV7-9, the J gene TRBJ1-3; unclear D gene. The CDR3 runs to 15 residues. The V end lost 5 bases, the J end lost 4 bases, and 15 bases lay between the germline ends. Looked up from germline, CDR1 is SEHNR and CDR2 is FQNEAQ (reference sequence). The CDR3 spells CASSPPRAAGNTIYF. CDR3 nucleotides: TGTGCCAGCAGCCCCCCCCGGGCCGCCGGAAACACCATATATTTT. The entire variable domain, with the rest obtained from reference TRBV7-9 and TRBJ1-3, is as follows: DTGVSQNPRHKITKRGQNVTFRCDPISEHNRLYWYRQTLGQGPEFLTYFQNEAQLEKSRLLSDRFSAERPKGSFSTLEIQRTEQGDSAMYLCASSPPRAAGNTIYFGEGSWLTVV.

The rearrangement uses TRBV2 and TRBJ2-7; D ambiguous. V was pared by 6 bases and J by 2 bases, with 11 bases between. The germline V gene has CDR1 SNHLY and CDR2 FYNNEI. This CDR3 has 13 amino acids. CDR3 sequence (DNA): TGTGCCAGCAGACGTCGGGTTGCCTACGAGCAGTACGTC. Its translation: CASRRRVAYEQYV.

This clonotype was counted a few times. V gene TRBV7-8 combines with J gene TRBJ2-1; D not resolved. The germline V and J ends were trimmed by 7 bases and 7 bases, with 8 bases remaining between them. Germline V lookup: CDR1 SGHVS, CDR2 FQNEAQ. This CDR3 region has 11 residues. The CDR3 coding sequence is TGTGCCAGCACTATGGGTAATGAGCAGTTCTTC. Translation: CASTMGNEQFF.

This chain links TRBV11-2 with TRBJ1-3; 8 bases match TRBD1. V trimming: 3 bases; J trimming: 2 bases; junction bases outside the gene matches: 12. CDR1 SGHAT and CDR2 FQNNGV come from the germline V gene. The CDR3 sequence is 18 residues long. The CDR3 loop is CASSLERRGLLAGNTIYF. Written as DNA, the CDR3 is TGTGCCAGCAGCTTGGAGCGCAGGGGGCTCCTCGCTGGAAACACCATATATTTT.

Ten or more counts support this clonotype. The genes are TRBV7-2 and TRBJ2-6; D is ambiguous. Per germline, CDR1 SGHTA and CDR2 FQGNSA. The CDR3 totals 16 residues. V was clipped by 5 bases and J by 1 base, with 12 bases between them. CDR3 in DNA: TGTGCCAGCAGCCCCCAACAGTTGTCTGGGGCCAACGTCCTGACTTTC. This codes for CASSPQQLSGANVLTF.

This clonotype is classed as medium-sized. The rearrangement links TRBV7-2 to TRBJ2-1, with 7 bases lining up with TRBD2. Germline V gene lookup returns CDR1 SGHTA and CDR2 FQGNSA. Unmatched junction bases numbered 13, after V lost 5 bases and J lost 3 bases. The CDR3 is made up of 17 amino acids. Here the CDR3 DNA reads TGTGCCAGCAGCCCGAGGGCCGGACTAGAGGGCTACAATGAGCAGTTCTTC. Translating gives CASSPRAGLEGYNEQFF.

The chain joins TRBV2 to TRBJ1-1; D not resolved. The germline V gene encodes CDR1 SNHLY and CDR2 FYNNEI. Trimming pared 3 bases from V and 7 bases from J, leaving 3 bases between. This CDR3 spans 10 amino acids. CDR3 protein: CASSENEAFF. DNA of the CDR3: TGTGCCAGCAGTGAGAATGAAGCTTTCTTT.

This clonotype was picked up many times. V usage is TRBV7-6 and J usage is TRBJ2-2; tentative D call: TRBD1 (5 bases). V shed 2 bases and J shed 4 bases, with 14 bases lying between them. The germline V gene has CDR1 SGHVS and CDR2 FNYEAQ. This CDR3 comprises 16 residues. CDR3 nucleotide sequence: TGTGCCAGCAGCTTACGGCAAGGGGCCGTCACCGGGGAGCTGTTTTTT. Amino acids: CASSLRQGAVTGELFF.

The CDR3 DNA is TGTGCCAGCAGTTTCTCGGGAGATGAGACCCAGTACTTC. Translated: CASSFSGDETQYF. The chain uses TRBV28 and TRBJ2-5, with TRBD2 as a possible D gene (6 bases). The V end lost 3 bases, the J end lost 5 bases, and 10 bases lay between the germline ends. The CDR3 loop spans 13 amino acids. CDR1 and CDR2 (germline): MDHEN, SYDVKM.

This clonotype was observed at least ten times. The J gene is TRBJ2-7, the V gene TRBV7-2, with D hard to call. The CDR3 is made up of 13 amino acids. CDR1 is SGHTA, CDR2 FQGNSA, per germline. V was trimmed by 2 bases and J by 6 bases, leaving 11 bases between them. In nucleotides, the CDR3 is TGTGCCAGCAGCTTATATCCCTTCGGCGAGCAGTACTTC. Its protein product is CASSLYPFGEQYF.

This clonotype occurred a few times. The chain joins TRBV11-3 to TRBJ1-6; D unclear. The CDR3 covers 16 residues. Trimming cost V 5 bases and J 6 bases, with 17 bases left between them. Per germline, CDR1 SGHNT and CDR2 YENEEA. The CDR3 DNA is TGTGCCAGCAGCACCCATAGGGCAGCGACTAATTCACCCCTCCACTTT. This codes for CASSTHRAATNSPLHF.

This clonotype has only a few counts. V usage is TRBV11-2 and J usage is TRBJ2-3; possibly TRBD2 for D (6 bases). The CDR3 has 17 amino acids. Trimming took 5 bases from V and 6 from J, leaving 24 bases between them. Germline V gene data show CDR1 as SGHAT and CDR2 as FQNNGV. CDR3 in amino acids: CASSPIEPGGISDTQYF. As DNA, the CDR3 is TGTGCCAGCAGCCCTATCGAACCTGGCGGGATCTCCGATACGCAGTATTTT.